Each of the 14 T cell receptor beta chains below was sequenced from the same sample in a study of Ad26.COV2.S vaccination and SARS-CoV-2 variants. Profiling relied on immunoSEQ multiplex PCR, and the TCRdb table lists in-frame clones only, not all of them. Here the sample spans about 350,000 clones, around 89% being singletons. Stated treatment: roughly 18 received Ad26.COV2.S at low or high dose, single or two shots; several received placebo; per-sample allocation not given. Samples came from day 63 after the first vaccine or placebo injection. Sequences were derived from peripheral blood, sampled in a trial of Ad26.COV2.S vaccine versus placebo. The receptors were gathered from a person aged 18-60 years who received the Ad26.COV2.S COVID-19 vaccine or a placebo.

The genes are TRBV6-1 and TRBJ1-2, with 10 bases that match TRBD1. The ends lost 3 bases at V and 7 bases at J; junction bases unmatched: 11. The CDR3 has 16 amino acids. The germline V gene encodes CDR1 MNHNS and CDR2 SASEGT. CDR3 nucleotide sequence: TGTGCCAGCAGTGATTCTAGGTGGGACAGGGGAACTGGCTACACCTTC. Translating it yields CASSDSRWDRGTGYTF.

The chain couples TRBV29-1 to TRBJ1-4, with TRBD1 identical over 10 bases. With V trimmed by 7 bases and J by 5 bases, 4 bases remained unmatched. Germline loops: CDR1 SQVTM, CDR2 ANQGSEA. CDR3 length: 13 amino acids. The CDR3 sequence: CSAEGQGNEKLFF. DNA for the CDR3: TGCAGCGCTGAGGGACAGGGGAATGAAAAACTGTTTTTT. Combining the CDR3 with reference TRBV29-1 and TRBJ1-4 gives the whole variable domain SAVISQKPSRDICQRGTSLTIQCQVDSQVTMMFWYRQQPGQSLTLIATANQGSEATYESGFVIDKFPISRPNLTFSTLTVSNMSPEDSSIYLCSAEGQGNEKLFFGSGTQLSVL.

V gene TRBV6-5 combines with J gene TRBJ2-2, with D hard to call. Trimming removed 0 bases from V and 4 bases from J, with 6 bases in between. The CDR3 sequence is 14 residues long. Germline-derived CDR1 and CDR2 are MNHEY and SVGAGI. CDR3 coding DNA: TGTGCCAGCAGTTACTCGTGGTCCACCGGGGAGCTGTTTTTT. Protein product: CASSYSWSTGELFF.

V is TRBV7-9 and J is TRBJ1-5; 8 positions match TRBD1. Germline CDR1 reads SEHNR; CDR2 reads FQNEAQ (reference sequence). CDR3 size: 19 residues. The junction had 13 bases not matched to a gene; V was cut back by 1 base and J by 2 bases. The CDR3 coding sequence is TGTGCCAGCAGCTTAGATTTCGGGACAGGATATTTGGGCAATCAGCCCCAGCATTTT. Protein sequence: CASSLDFGTGYLGNQPQHF.

The rearrangement uses TRBV2 and TRBJ1-6; the D gene is possibly TRBD1 (6 bases). Germline CDR1 is SNHLY and CDR2 is FYNNEI. The CDR3 has 18 amino acids. Trimming took 6 bases from V and 7 from J, leaving 25 bases between them. The CDR3 DNA is TGTGCCAGCAGATTGGACAGTGACGACCCCACCTGGAATTCACCCCTCCACTTT. Translated, it gives CASRLDSDDPTWNSPLHF.

This chain uses TRBV1 with TRBJ2-1; the DNA was not used to check the table's D call, TRBD1. TRBV1 is a pseudogene locus. This CDR3 comprises 14 residues. CDR3 in DNA: TGCACCAGCAGCCCAGGCAGGGTCAACAATGAGCAGTTCTTC. Its protein is CTSSPGRVNNEQFF.

This clone has only one observation. This rearrangement joins TRBV12-3 or TRBV12-4 to TRBJ1-2; 8 positions match TRBD1. V shed 6 bases, J shed 5 bases, and the junction held 2 bases outside the gene matches. The CDR3 runs 12 residues. The CDR3 nucleotides are TGTGCCAGCAGGCGACAGGGGTATGGCTACACCTTC. It specifies CASRRQGYGYTF.

The J gene is TRBJ2-1, the V gene TRBV10-1; 10 bases align to TRBD2. Germline V lookup: CDR1 WNHNN, CDR2 SYGVQD (reference sequence). The CDR3 runs 13 residues. The V and J ends lost 6 bases and 9 bases, in that order; junction bases with no gene match: 5. The CDR3 bases are TGCGCCAGCAGCCTAGCGGGAGCGGGTGAGCAGTTCTTC. Encoded protein: CASSLAGAGEQFF.

The DNA for the CDR3 is TGTGCCAGCAGCGGACCCCCTCCTAGCGGGAGATGTTCCGAGCAGTACTTC. Amino acid sequence: CASSGPPPSGRCSEQYF. The rearrangement links TRBV21-1 to TRBJ2-7; TRBD2 is the table's D call, not checked against the DNA. TRBV21-1 is an annotated pseudogene. The length of the CDR3 is 17 residues.

The chain carries TRBV4-1 and TRBJ1-4; no firm D call. Germline assignment: CDR1 MGHRA and CDR2 YSYEKL. V was shortened by 2 bases and J by 7 bases, with 8 bases between the two germline ends. The CDR3 has 13 amino acids. In DNA, the CDR3 is TGCGCCAGCAGCCAAACGGTGGGTGAAAAACTGTTTTTT. It encodes CASSQTVGEKLFF.

The V and J genes are TRBV11-2 and TRBJ2-1, with 7 bases matching TRBD2. The CDR3 runs to 17 residues. The germline CDR1 and CDR2 sequences are SGHAT and FQNNGV. After removal of 1 base from V and 7 bases from J, the junction contained 13 bases not matched to a gene. The CDR3 bases are TGTGCCAGCAGCTTAGTTACGGCGGGAGAGGGTTGGAATGAGCAGTTCTTC. This sequence encodes CASSLVTAGEGWNEQFF.

The CDR3, as DNA: TGCGCCAGCAGCCAGGGTGGGGTGAACACTGAAGCTTTCTTT. Translated: CASSQGGVNTEAFF. This sequence joins TRBV5-1 and TRBJ1-1; D is possibly TRBD1 (5 bases). Germline loops: CDR1 SGHRS, CDR2 YFSETQ. This CDR3 spans 14 amino acids. Trimming cost V 4 bases and J 0 bases, with 10 bases left between them.

The chain employs TRBV5-1 and TRBJ2-1, with D hard to call. Germline V CDR1 and CDR2: SGHRS, YFSETQ. With 0 bases removed from V and 1 base from J, the gap between germline ends came to 8 bases. This CDR3 is 15 amino acids long. The CDR3: CASSLVPGSYNEQFF. For the CDR3, the DNA is TGCGCCAGCAGCTTGGTTCCCGGTTCCTACAATGAGCAGTTCTTC.

The CDR3, as DNA: TGTGCCTGGAGCCCCACCTTTAGGAACACTGAAGCTTTCTTT. Encoded protein: CAWSPTFRNTEAFF. The chain employs TRBV30 and TRBJ1-1; D is undetermined. Germline loops: CDR1 GTSNPN, CDR2 SVGIG (reference sequence). Between the trimmed V and J ends, which lost 3 bases and 1 base, there was a span of 12 bases. This CDR3 region has 14 residues.